This T cell receptor (beta chain) derives from a study of CD8+CD57+ T cells in acquired aplastic anemia. Study overall: Across the sorted CD4+ and CD8+ cells, DNA amounts averaged approximately 3.1 ug.

Template material for TCR beta VDJ and CDR3 profiling consisted of genomic DNA. TCRdb ran MiXCR on the reads and lists one entry per CDR3 protein. The repertoire holds 450,000 to 600,000 distinct CDR3 sequences, with approximately 33% as singletons. The CDR3 has 12 residues. Per germline, CDR1 DFQATT and CDR2 SNEGSKA (reference sequence). Findings and caveats of the study: Patients and controls shared 25 to 35 CD8+ CDR3 sequences, highly expressed in patients.

About this clonotype: Its specificity is not known. A much larger clone differs by one base, so this may be a read error.

CD8+CD57+ cell expansion, shown by flow cytometry, had occurred in the patients selected for sequencing. The receptor was derived from a human donor with aplastic anemia. This chain links TRBV20-1 with TRBJ1-5; 8 bases fit TRBD1. The material sequenced was sorted CD4+, CD8+, or CD8+CD57+ T cells (not recorded which) from PBMCs. The CDR3 sequence: CTRDRSNQPQHF. For the CDR3, the DNA is TGCACTAGGGACAGGAGCAATCAGCCCCAGCATTTT.